Listed below are T cell receptor beta chains from one sample, sequenced in a study of T cells after yellow fever vaccination. Each CDR3 protein is one row after TCRdb ran MiXCR on the 5' RACE reads. The sample yields 250,000 to 300,000 distinct CDR3 sequences, about 10% seen once. The input for sequencing was CD4+ T cells sorted from PBMCs, taken 5 days after the yellow fever booster vaccination. Every receptor here comes from a man aged 18 to 30 who received the YFV17D yellow fever vaccine. The CDR3 runs from the conserved cysteine through the conserved F or W. Fields, in order: J gene, D gene, clone size, V gene, CDR3 protein, CDR3 DNA. A D gene is named only where the DNA matches it firmly. Some rows mark clone size as missing; the rest say once, few, many or name a class of expanded clone.

TRBJ1-3 | - | - | TRBV28 | CASSPNGGGNTIYF | TGTGCCAGCAGTCCTAACGGCGGCGGAAACACCATATATTTT
TRBJ2-5 | TRBD2 | - | TRBV28 | CASSPEAGGQWAQYF | TGTGCCAGCAGTCCCGAGGCGGGGGGGCAATGGGCCCAGTACTTC
TRBJ2-5 | TRBD2 | - | TRBV11-2 | CASRPRAAGGETQYF | TGTGCCAGCAGGCCCAGGGCCGCCGGGGGGGAGACCCAGTACTTC
TRBJ1-2 | TRBD1 | - | TRBV4-2 | CASRTTSVRGQGRYGYTF | TGTGCCAGCAGAACTACATCGGTTCGAGGACAGGGAAGATATGGCTACACCTTC
TRBJ1-5 | - | few | TRBV2 | CASSPEYSNQPQHF | TGTGCCAGCAGCCCCGAATATAGCAATCAGCCCCAGCATTTT
TRBJ2-7 | TRBD1 | many | TRBV6-6 | CASSRGTVQPTEQYF | TGTGCCAGCAGCCGAGGGACAGTACAGCCTACGGAGCAGTACTTC
TRBJ1-6 | - | many | TRBV4-1 | CASSQAWGNGSPLHF | TGCGCCAGCAGCCAAGCCTGGGGTAACGGTTCACCCCTCCACTTT
TRBJ1-5 | - | - | TRBV24-1 | CATSDPAKEGNQPQHF | TGTGCCACCAGTGATCCAGCGAAGGAGGGGAATCAGCCCCAGCATTTT
TRBJ2-1 | - | few | TRBV7-2 | CASSARRSSYNEQFF | TGTGCCAGCAGCGCACGACGTAGCTCCTACAATGAGCAGTTCTTC
TRBJ2-5 | TRBD1 | - | TRBV29-1 | CSVARTGQETQYF | TGCAGCGTGGCCCGGACAGGCCAAGAGACCCAGTACTTC
TRBJ2-1 | - | - | TRBV20-1 | CSASSANEQFF | TGCAGTGCTAGTTCAGCAAATGAGCAGTTCTTC
TRBJ2-3 | - | few | TRBV4-3 | CASSQEPWGPSDTQYF | TGCGCCAGCAGCCAAGAACCTTGGGGGCCCTCAGATACGCAGTATTTT
TRBJ2-7 | - | many | TRBV4-3 | CASSQRDDEQYF | TGCGCCAGCAGCCAGAGGGATGACGAGCAGTACTTC
TRBJ2-2 | - | - | TRBV5-5 | CASSSRRIGGTDTGELFF | TGTGCCAGCAGCTCAAGAAGAATCGGGGGTACGGACACCGGGGAGCTGTTTTTT
TRBJ1-1 | - | few | TRBV5-4 | CASSRDVMNTEAFF | TGTGCCAGCAGCCGTGACGTAATGAACACTGAAGCTTTCTTT
TRBJ1-5 | - | few | TRBV27 | CASSLSDTSNQPQHF | TGTGCCAGCAGTTTATCGGACACTAGCAATCAGCCCCAGCATTTT
TRBJ1-2 | - | - | TRBV6-5 | CASRQTVEHGYTF | TGTGCCAGCAGACAAACAGTAGAGCATGGCTACACCTTC
TRBJ2-1 | - | many | TRBV7-8 | CASSSRSGVGEQFF | TGTGCCAGCAGCTCGCGATCGGGGGTCGGGGAGCAGTTCTTC
TRBJ2-5 | TRBD2 | many | TRBV5-1 | CASSGGDYYSETQYF | TGCGCCAGCAGCGGAGGGGACTATTATTCGGAGACCCAGTACTTC
TRBJ2-7 | - | - | TRBV30 | CAWSVPRHEQYF | TGTGCCTGGAGTGTTCCCCGCCACGAGCAGTACTTC
TRBJ2-3 | - | few | TRBV4-2 | CASSQEGAVTDTQYF | TGTGCCAGCAGCCAAGAGGGGGCAGTTACAGATACGCAGTATTTT
TRBJ1-4 | - | many | TRBV6-5 | CASAGPPRGEKLFF | TGTGCCAGCGCGGGGCCACCGAGGGGGGAAAAACTGTTTTTT
TRBJ2-1 | TRBD1 | many | TRBV6-6 | CASSPDRESHNEQFF | TGTGCCAGCAGCCCGGACAGGGAGTCCCACAATGAGCAGTTCTTC
TRBJ2-1 | TRBD1 | - | TRBV5-1 | CASSLQGAHVPEQFF | TGCGCCAGCAGCTTACAGGGGGCGCACGTCCCTGAGCAGTTCTTC
TRBJ2-3 | - | - | TRBV27 | CASTPFREGADTQYF | TGTGCCAGCACCCCCTTTCGGGAAGGAGCAGATACGCAGTATTTT
TRBJ2-3 | TRBD1 | few | TRBV6-5 | CASSPQGARTQYF | TGTGCCAGCAGTCCCCAGGGGGCGAGAACGCAGTATTTT
TRBJ1-2 | - | - | TRBV5-6 | CASSPTGLANYGYTF | TGTGCCAGCAGTCCAACAGGTTTAGCTAACTATGGCTACACCTTC
TRBJ2-5 | TRBD2 | few | TRBV20-1 | CSAIPPSGAQETQYF | TGCAGTGCTATACCCCCTAGCGGGGCCCAAGAGACCCAGTACTTC
TRBJ2-3 | TRBD1 | few | TRBV20-1 | CSAREGQTGSEVQYF | TGCAGTGCTAGAGAGGGACAGACCGGCTCGGAGGTGCAGTATTTT
TRBJ1-6 | - | - | TRBV9 | CASSEGHRRTLSPLHF | TGTGCCAGCAGCGAGGGACACCGGAGGACCCTTTCACCCCTCCACTTT
TRBJ2-3 | - | many | TRBV5-1 | CASGRGTERDTQYF | TGCGCCAGCGGACGGGGGACCGAAAGAGATACGCAGTATTTT
TRBJ1-1 | - | few | TRBV12-3/TRBV12-4 | CASSFGRAGGDAEAFF | TGTGCCAGCAGTTTTGGGCGGGCCGGAGGGGACGCTGAAGCTTTCTTT
TRBJ1-1 | TRBD1 | few | TRBV2 | CASSERTGVNTEAFF | TGTGCCAGCAGTGAACGGACAGGGGTGAACACTGAAGCTTTCTTT
TRBJ2-2 | TRBD2 | few | TRBV7-3 | CASSLLSGGPLSTGELFF | TGTGCCAGCAGCTTACTAAGCGGGGGGCCCCTGAGCACCGGGGAGCTGTTTTTT
TRBJ2-3 | - | few | TRBV12-3/TRBV12-4 | CASTPSTTDTQYF | TGTGCCAGCACCCCTTCCACCACAGATACGCAGTATTTT
TRBJ2-3 | - | - | TRBV20-1 | CSASVGNTDTQYF | TGCAGTGCTAGCGTGGGTAACACAGATACGCAGTATTTT
TRBJ1-3 | - | - | TRBV20-1 | CSGLGSGNTIYF | TGCAGTGGATTGGGCTCTGGAAACACCATATATTTT
TRBJ2-1 | - | many | TRBV12-3/TRBV12-4 | CASSSGTPYPYNEQFF | TGTGCCAGCAGTTCCGGGACCCCTTACCCTTACAATGAGCAGTTCTTC
TRBJ2-7 | - | - | TRBV5-5 | CASSSYEYEQYF | TGTGCCAGCAGCTCTTACGAGTACGAGCAGTACTTC
TRBJ1-2 | - | few | TRBV10-3 | CAISELTGGYTF | TGTGCCATCAGTGAATTGACGGGGGGCTACACCTTC
TRBJ2-5 | - | many | TRBV3-1 | CASSQGRRGETQYF | TGTGCCAGCAGCCAAGGGCGCAGGGGAGAGACCCAGTACTTC
TRBJ1-6 | - | many | TRBV5-1 | CASSAGLNSPLHF | TGCGCCAGCAGTGCAGGGTTGAATTCACCCCTCCACTTT
TRBJ2-3 | - | - | TRBV7-3 | CASTTASTDTQYF | TGTGCCAGCACGACAGCGAGCACAGATACGCAGTATTTT